The 26 T cell receptor beta chains below all came from one sample that was sequenced in a study of blood T cells in healthy people across ages. The second PCR ran roughly 6 to 11 cycles with a sample-barcoded 5' primer and J-beta primers. TCRdb redid the calling of the 5' RACE reads with MiXCR, one entry per CDR3 protein. The sample carries about 800,000 distinct CDR3 sequences, around a quarter recorded once. These data were likewise used in another study, on T cells of mothers and their children.

Specimen: blood. Receptors originate from a boy younger than 18 in good health.

The rearrangement links TRBV28 to TRBJ2-2, with D perhaps TRBD1 (6 bases). V lost 2 bases and J 1 base, leaving 11 bases between the germline ends. CDR3 length equals 16 residues. CDR1 and CDR2 from the germline V gene are MDHEN and SYDVKM. CDR3 sequence (DNA): TGTGCCAGCAGTTTACCCTACAGGGAGAACACCGGGGAGCTGTTTTTT. Translating gives CASSLPYRENTGELFF. The full variable domain, rest sourced from reference TRBV28 and TRBJ2-2, is DVKVTQSSRYLVKRTGEKVFLECVQDMDHENMFWYRQDPGLGLRLIYFSYDVKMKEKGDIPEGYSVSREKKERFSLILESASTNQTSMYLCASSLPYRENTGELFFGEGSRLTVL.

The chain carries TRBV24-1 and TRBJ2-1; 12 positions match TRBD2. CDR1 and CDR2 (germline): KGHDR, SFDVKD. This CDR3 region has 15 residues. V shed 5 bases and J 9 bases; nucleotides not matched to a gene: 7. The CDR3 DNA sequence: TGTGCCACCAGTGGGACTAGCGGGGCATTGAGTGAGCAGTTCTTC. Its protein is CATSGTSGALSEQFF.

A few counts support this clonotype. The chain combines TRBV5-1 with TRBJ2-5, with a weak D call TRBD2 (5 bases). The end of the DNA fits TRBJ2-1 better, so the J call may be wrong. There are 13 residues in the CDR3. CDR1 is SGHRS and CDR2 is YFSETQ in the germline V gene. The CDR3 is CASRDGSRDEQFF. The CDR3 coding sequence is TGCGCCAGCAGGGATGGGAGCCGTGATGAGCAGTTCTTC.

The chain's CDR3 is CASSGGGDESYTF. In nucleotides, the CDR3 is TGCGCCAGCAGCGGTGGAGGGGATGAAAGCTACACCTTC. The chain links TRBV5-1 to TRBJ1-2; D may be TRBD1 (5 bases). Germline CDR1 and CDR2: SGHRS and YFSETQ. Trimming took 4 bases from V and 9 from J, leaving 16 bases between them. This CDR3 is built from 13 residues.

V gene TRBV9 combines with J gene TRBJ2-7, with TRBD1 matching over 7 bases. The CDR3 is 14 amino acids. Germline V gene data show CDR1 as SGDLS and CDR2 as YYNGEE. Losses at the gene ends were 0 bases for V and 6 bases for J; bases not matched to a gene: 6. CDR3 sequence reads: CASSVAGSGGEQYF. The CDR3 DNA reads as TGTGCCAGCAGCGTAGCGGGGTCAGGGGGCGAGCAGTACTTC. Supplemented by reference TRBV9 and TRBJ2-7, the full variable domain reads DSGVTQTPKHLITATGQRVTLRCSPRSGDLSVYWYQQSLDQGLQFLIQYYNGEERAKGNILERFSAQQFPDLHSELNLSSLELGDSALYFCASSVAGSGGEQYFGPGTRLTVT.

The V gene is TRBV29-1, the J gene TRBJ2-5; D is perhaps TRBD2 (6 bases). The V gene lost 7 bases and the J gene lost 7 bases, with 16 bases spanning the gap. The CDR3 loop spans 12 amino acids. Germline V CDR1 and CDR2: SQVTM, ANQGSEA. This CDR3 reads CSADAPGGTQYF. DNA for the CDR3: TGCAGCGCCGATGCACCCGGGGGGACCCAGTACTTC.

The rearrangement joins TRBV20-1 to TRBJ2-5; no reliable D call. CDR1 DFQATT and CDR2 SNEGSKA come from the germline V gene (reference sequence). V lost 0 bases to trimming and J lost 5 bases, with 13 bases between them. The CDR3 is 14 residues long. The CDR3: CSARESTAWETQYF. CDR3 DNA sequence: TGCAGTGCTAGAGAGAGCACAGCATGGGAGACCCAGTACTTC.

The chain combines TRBV27 with TRBJ2-5; weak D call: TRBD2 (5 bases). The DNA end is more similar to TRBJ2-7, so the J call may be wrong. The CDR3 extends over 16 amino acids. The V gene's germline CDR1 is MNHEY and CDR2 SMNVEV (reference sequence). In DNA form, the CDR3 reads TGTGCCAGCAGTTTAGCGTGGGGAGAGAGCTCCTACGAGCAGTACTTC. It yields the protein CASSLAWGESSYEQYF.

This clonotype was seen a handful of times. The J gene is TRBJ2-5, the V gene TRBV7-8; 10 bases are a match to TRBD2. The J segment lost 2 bases and the V segment lost 1 base, leaving 10 bases of the junction unmatched. Germline V gene lookup returns CDR1 SGHVS and CDR2 FQNEAQ. The CDR3 runs to 18 residues. The chain's CDR3 is CASSLGLVSGGSQETQYF. CDR3 DNA: TGTGCCAGCAGCTTAGGATTGGTTAGCGGGGGGTCTCAAGAGACCCAGTACTTC.

This clonotype was detected ten times or more. The chain carries TRBV9 and TRBJ2-3; D remains ambiguous. Germline V CDR1 and CDR2: SGDLS, YYNGEE. CDR3 size: 14 residues. Trimming pared 0 bases from V and 2 bases from J, leaving 7 bases between. This CDR3 is CASSVDRNTDTQYF. CDR3 nucleotides: TGTGCCAGCAGCGTAGACAGAAACACAGATACGCAGTATTTT.

As regards this clonotype: The junction departs from germline at one end; a sequencing error may be responsible. The rearrangement uses TRBV5-7 and TRBJ1-1; D is undetermined. TRBV5-7 is designated an ORF whose function remains uncertain. CDR3 length: 13 amino acids. CDR3 nucleotides: TGTGCCAGCAGCTTTTTGGTGAACACTGAAGCTTCCTTT. This gives the protein CASSFLVNTEASF.

Note on this clonotype: It may be a read error: a sequence one base away is much more abundant. In nucleotides, the CDR3 is TGTGCCAGCACCCGGACAGTGAACACCGGGGAGCTGTTTTTT. Translating gives CASTRTVNTGELFF. This chain joins TRBV14 and TRBJ2-2; D may be TRBD1 (6 bases). The CDR3 runs 14 residues. Germline V gene sequence: CDR1 SGHDN, CDR2 FVKESK. V lost 7 bases to trimming and J lost 1 base, with 10 bases between them.

This clonotype was counted between two and nine times. The rearrangement joins TRBV12-3 or TRBV12-4 to TRBJ1-5; D might be TRBD1 (6 bases). The CDR3 is 13 amino acids. Between the trimmed V and J ends, which lost 5 bases and 6 bases, there was a span of 11 bases. The CDR3, as DNA: TGTGCCAGCAGTCATGGGGGGCTTCAGCCCCAGCATTTT. Translating it yields CASSHGGLQPQHF.

J is TRBJ2-4 and V is TRBV6-1, with TRBD2 matching over 8 bases. Per the germline V gene, CDR1 is MNHNS and CDR2 is SASEGT. With V trimmed by 5 bases and J by 0 bases, 9 bases remained unmatched. This CDR3 contains 17 residues. CDR3 sequence reads: CASSPRGGSIAKNIQYF. The DNA for the CDR3 is TGTGCCAGCAGTCCCCGGGGGGGGAGCATAGCCAAAAACATTCAGTACTTC.

The chain uses TRBV7-2 and TRBJ2-1; 8 bases match TRBD1. The end of the DNA fits TRBJ2-7 better, so the J call may be wrong. CDR1 is SGHTA, CDR2 FQGNSA, per germline. The CDR3 covers 14 residues. DNA of the CDR3: TGTGCCAGCAGCTTCGATCAGGGGGCAAACGAGCAGTACTTC. Protein sequence: CASSFDQGANEQYF.

This clonotype has more than one count but fewer than ten. This chain uses TRBV29-1 with TRBJ2-5; D perhaps matches TRBD1 (6 bases). The end of the DNA aligns better with TRBJ2-7, so the J call may be wrong. The CDR3 extends over 16 amino acids. Germline V CDR1 and CDR2: SQVTM, ANQGSEA. The CDR3 DNA follows: TGCAGCGTTGAACAACCGACCGGGACACCCCTTTCCGAGCAGTACTTC. This sequence encodes CSVEQPTGTPLSEQYF.

This rearrangement joins TRBV5-1 to TRBJ2-5; D possibly corresponds to TRBD2 (6 bases). The end of the DNA fits TRBJ2-1 better, so the J call may be wrong. CDR1 SGHRS and CDR2 YFSETQ come from the germline V gene. CDR3 length: 15 residues. The CDR3 reads CASSLEGSGFNEQFF. The CDR3 nucleotides are TGCGCCAGCAGCTTGGAGGGTAGCGGCTTTAATGAGCAGTTCTTC.

The gene calls are TRBV7-9 and TRBJ1-2; D unclear. The V end was cut by 6 bases, the J end by 8 bases, with 22 bases between. Germline V lookup: CDR1 SEHNR, CDR2 FQNEAQ (reference sequence). CDR3 length: 15 amino acids. The CDR3: CASRPDFAATMGYTF. CDR3 sequence (DNA): TGTGCCAGCAGACCCGATTTTGCTGCAACTATGGGCTACACCTTC.

This clonotype has only a few counts. This sequence joins TRBV30 and TRBJ2-2; TRBD1 matches 8 bases. The ends lost 8 bases at V and 2 bases at J; junction bases unmatched: 16. Germline CDR1 and CDR2: GTSNPN and SVGIG (reference sequence). This CDR3 has 17 residues. CDR3 loop: CAHRFGAGGSNTGELFF. For the CDR3, the DNA is TGTGCCCACCGCTTCGGGGCAGGGGGCTCCAACACCGGGGAGCTGTTTTTT.

The chain employs TRBV12-3 or TRBV12-4 and TRBJ2-7; 8 bases align to TRBD2. This CDR3 comprises 15 residues. The J segment lost 3 bases and the V segment lost 6 bases, leaving 10 bases of the junction unmatched. In DNA, the CDR3 is TGTGCCAGCAGGTCTCGGGGGGGGCCATTCTACGAGCAGTACTTC. Its translation is CASRSRGGPFYEQYF.

The DNA of the CDR3 is TGCAGCGTTGTCGTGGCAGCCAACGAGCAGTACTTC. Translated: CSVVVAANEQYF. This chain uses TRBV29-1 with TRBJ2-5; the D is unclear. The end of the DNA aligns better with TRBJ2-7, so the J call may be wrong. Germline-derived CDR1 and CDR2 are SQVTM and ANQGSEA. The CDR3 consists of 12 residues.

This clonotype was recorded a few times. The gene calls are TRBV7-9 and TRBJ2-2; 7 bases align to TRBD2. V shed 5 bases and J 3 bases; nucleotides not matched to a gene: 6. This CDR3 comprises 15 residues. CDR1 is SEHNR and CDR2 is FQNEAQ in the germline V gene (reference sequence). The CDR3 sequence is CASSQLGRDTGELFF. The CDR3 DNA sequence: TGTGCCAGCAGCCAACTAGGGAGGGACACCGGGGAGCTGTTTTTT.

The V gene is TRBV24-1, the J gene TRBJ2-2; D might be TRBD1 (6 bases). Germline assignment: CDR1 KGHDR and CDR2 SFDVKD. V shed 3 bases and J shed 5 bases, with 12 bases lying between them. The CDR3 consists of 15 residues. The CDR3 nucleotides read TGTGCCACCAGTGATGGGCAGCAGGGGACCGGGGAGCTGTTTTTT. Translation: CATSDGQQGTGELFF.

This clonotype has more than one count but fewer than ten. The chain is built from TRBV6-1 and TRBJ1-1; no clear D gene. Looked up from germline, CDR1 is MNHNS and CDR2 is SASEGT. V was shortened by 3 bases and J by 0 bases, with 11 bases between the two germline ends. This CDR3 has 15 amino acids. This chain's CDR3 is CASSDAWGMNTEAFF. The CDR3, as DNA: TGTGCCAGCAGTGACGCCTGGGGTATGAACACTGAAGCTTTCTTT.

Here the CDR3 reads CASSSETPAGNEKLFF. As DNA, the CDR3 is TGTGCCAGCAGCTCAGAAACCCCGGCAGGGAATGAAAAACTGTTTTTT. The V and J genes are TRBV4-2 and TRBJ1-4; D might be TRBD1 (5 bases). The germline V and J ends were trimmed by 5 bases and 5 bases, with 18 bases remaining between them. From germline, CDR1 is LGHNA and CDR2 YNFKEQ. The CDR3 extends over 16 amino acids.

This clonotype was seen only once. The V gene is TRBV7-2, the J gene TRBJ2-7; TRBD1 aligns across 9 bases. V dropped 4 bases and J dropped 4; count of bases not matched to a gene: 8. The germline V gene encodes CDR1 SGHTA and CDR2 FQGNSA. This CDR3 spans 15 amino acids. This CDR3 reads CASSYGDRVSYEQYF. The CDR3 bases are TGTGCCAGCAGCTATGGGGACAGGGTATCATACGAGCAGTACTTC.